This paragraph covers one T cell receptor beta chain sequence. The data derive from a study of blood T cell repertoires in COVID-19. Study summary: Spain, Italy and the United States supplied samples that represented acute and convalescent COVID-19. T cells, B-cell-depleted T cells, or PBMCs provided the cDNA or gDNA that served as material.

CDR3 length: 14 residues. Germline V CDR1 and CDR2: GTSNPN, SVGIG (reference sequence). Trimming at V came to 3 bases and at J to 6 bases, leaving 0 bases not matched to a gene. It was during active infection that Seattle patients were enrolled and then longitudinally followed. Source study methods: Amplified reference gene primers provided the basis for estimating nucleated cell counts. TCRdb keeps only in-frame clones here, not all; method: immunoSEQ multiplex PCR. V and J calls plus clone size are reproduced from that table; the DNA served to infer D and trimming. The sample consists of some 390,000 clones, about nine tenths of them appearing once.

The V gene is TRBV30, the J gene TRBJ1-6; 12 bases line up with TRBD1. The TCR originated in a woman between 40 and 50 years old with COVID-19, enrolled during active disease. The sequencing sample was made of peripheral blood. CDR3 sequence reads: CAWRGQGANSPLHF. The CDR3, as DNA: TGTGCCTGGAGGGGACAGGGGGCTAATTCACCCCTCCACTTT.